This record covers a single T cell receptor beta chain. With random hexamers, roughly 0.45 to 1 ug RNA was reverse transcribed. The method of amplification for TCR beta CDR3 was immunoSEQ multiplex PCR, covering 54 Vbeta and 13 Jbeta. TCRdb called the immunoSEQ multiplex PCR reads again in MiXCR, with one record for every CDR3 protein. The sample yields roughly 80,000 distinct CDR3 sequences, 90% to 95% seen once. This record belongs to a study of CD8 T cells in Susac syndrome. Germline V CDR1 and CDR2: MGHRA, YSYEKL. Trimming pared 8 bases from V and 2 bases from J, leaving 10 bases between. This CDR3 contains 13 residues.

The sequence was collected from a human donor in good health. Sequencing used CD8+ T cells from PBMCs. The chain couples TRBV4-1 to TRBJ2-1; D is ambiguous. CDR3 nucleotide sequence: TGCGCCAGCTGCCGAACTCCCTACAATGAGCAGTTCTTC. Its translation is CASCRTPYNEQFF.